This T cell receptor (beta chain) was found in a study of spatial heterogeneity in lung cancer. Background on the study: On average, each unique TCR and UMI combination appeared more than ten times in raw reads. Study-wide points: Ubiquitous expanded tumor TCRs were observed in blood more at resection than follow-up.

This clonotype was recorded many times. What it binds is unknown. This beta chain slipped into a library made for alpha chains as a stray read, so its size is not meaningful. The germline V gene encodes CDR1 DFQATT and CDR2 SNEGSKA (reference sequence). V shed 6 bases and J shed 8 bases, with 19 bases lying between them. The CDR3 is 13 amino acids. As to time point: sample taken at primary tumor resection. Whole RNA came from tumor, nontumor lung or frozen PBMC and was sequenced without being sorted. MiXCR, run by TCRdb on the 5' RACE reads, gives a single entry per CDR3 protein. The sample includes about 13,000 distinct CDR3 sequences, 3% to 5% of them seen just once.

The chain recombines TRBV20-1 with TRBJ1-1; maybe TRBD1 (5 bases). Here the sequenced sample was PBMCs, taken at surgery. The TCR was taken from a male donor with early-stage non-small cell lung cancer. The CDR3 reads CSAKATVRGEAFF. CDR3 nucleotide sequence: TGCAGTGCCAAAGCGACAGTTCGGGGAGAAGCTTTCTTT.